Listed here are 7 T cell receptor beta chains from one sample, sequenced in a study of CD8+ T cells in alopecia areata. Following RNA extraction, reverse transcription yielded cDNA that acted as the sequencing template. The protocol was immunoSEQ multiplex PCR, while the TCRdb copy is restricted to in-frame clones and leaves out a portion. This sample has over 100,000 clones, each found more than once. Specimen: lesional skin. The receptors were sampled from a C3H/HeJ mouse with alopecia areata. Mouse strain MHC haplotype: H2-k.

This clone was picked up a small number of times. Gene labels here are mouse ones. With the read ending 4 residues before the CDR3 end, the germline J gene is used to fill in that end. The chain links TRBV13-3 to TRBJ2-5; tentatively, D is TRBD1 (7 bases). This CDR3 contains 14 residues. The germline V gene encodes CDR1 NNHDY and CDR2 SYVADS. The CDR3: CASSEQGGRDTQYF. The CDR3 bases that were read are TGTGCCAGCAGTGAGCAGGGGGGAAGAGAC.

As regards this clone: The gene names given are mouse names. The observed sequence ends 4 residues before the CDR3 terminus, with the missing tail filled in from the germline J gene. This chain links TRBV13-3 with TRBJ2-7, with 8 bases fitting TRBD1. The germline V gene encodes CDR1 NNHDY and CDR2 SYVADS. The CDR3 runs to 15 residues. J was trimmed by 2 bases and V by 1 base; bases with no gene match: 5. The chain's CDR3 is CASSDWDRTTYEQYF. Incomplete CDR3 DNA: TGTGCCAGCAGTGATTGGGACAGGACCACCTAT.

This clone was detected a few times. Germline and genes: mouse. Sequencing ends 4 residues short of the CDR3 end; the germline J gene provides the rest. J is TRBJ1-1 and V is TRBV5; a possible D gene is TRBD1 (5 bases). Per the germline V gene, CDR1 is LGHNA and CDR2 is YNLKQL (reference sequence). This CDR3 comprises 13 residues. The CDR3 spells CASSQEWGTEVFF. CDR3 DNA (partial): TGTGCCAGCAGCCAAGAGTGGGGGACA.

There are a few counts of this clone. Genes and germline are mouse. With the read ending 4 residues before the CDR3 end, the germline J gene is used to fill in that end. The chain recombines TRBV13-3 with TRBJ1-4; 8 bases are a match to TRBD1. The germline CDR1 and CDR2 sequences are NNHDY and SYVADS. J was trimmed by 4 bases and V by 0 bases; bases with no gene match: 5. This CDR3 has 16 residues. Partial CDR3 DNA: TGTGCCAGCAGTGATGCGAGGACAGGGATCAACGAA. This gives the protein CASSDARTGINE. The entire CDR3 sequence reads CASSDARTGINERLFF.

This clone was detected a few times. Any gene name here is a mouse gene name. The read is 4 residues too short to cover the CDR3 end, so that end is filled in from the germline J gene. This rearrangement joins TRBV19 to TRBJ2-3; TRBD1 matches 9 bases. This CDR3 spans 14 amino acids. V lost 5 bases and J lost 3; bases outside the gene matches: 4. The germline gives CDR1 FNHDT, CDR2 SITEND (reference sequence). Incomplete CDR3 DNA: TGTGCCAGCAGGCCGACAGGGGGAGCAGAA. Translated: CASRPTGGAE. The full CDR3 protein is CASRPTGGAETLYF.

This clone was detected a few times. The gene names given are mouse names. The observed sequence ends 4 residues before the CDR3 terminus, with the missing tail filled in from the germline J gene. The chain uses TRBV13-3 and TRBJ2-1, with 8 bases matching TRBD2. Unmatched junction bases numbered 5, after V lost 1 base and J lost 2 bases. The length of the CDR3 is 16 residues. Per germline, CDR1 NNHDY and CDR2 SYVADS. CDR3 loop: CASSDTGGAHYAEQFF. The CDR3 DNA, read in part, is TGTGCCAGCAGTGATACGGGGGGGGCACACTATGCT.

There are a few counts of this clone. Genes here carry mouse names. Sequencing ends 4 residues short of the CDR3 end; the germline J gene provides the rest. The V gene is TRBV5, the J gene TRBJ2-1; D perhaps matches TRBD1 (6 bases). The CDR3 totals 15 residues. CDR1 LGHNA and CDR2 YNLKQL come from the germline V gene (reference sequence). V was pared by 0 bases and J by 1 base, with 7 bases between. This CDR3 is CASSQEGQNYAEQFF. CDR3 DNA (partial): TGTGCCAGCAGCCAAGAGGGACAAAACTATGCT.